This record looks at one T cell receptor (beta chain) sequence and its context. Its antigen is currently not known. No per-base quality is available; no much larger clone lies one base away. The library came from 5' RACE. Sequencer: Illumina MiSeq. TCRdb trimmed public reads at Q25 via fastp, called clones via MiXCR and kept in-frame beta chains. Rows merge per CDR3 protein into single entries with the most common DNA and genes. Across this sample there are 60,000 to 70,000 distinct CDR3 sequences, with 15% to 20% seen only once. The ten largest make up roughly 4.7% of the sample. This sample is drawn from a study of T cells of healthy individuals listed by TCRdb under 2018. This clonotype was obtained from a human donor in good health.

The bases are TGTGCCAGCAGTCCCGGGACGAAAACCTACGAGCAGTACTTC. Translated, it gives CASSPGTKTYEQYF. Rearrangement joined TRBV27 to TRBJ2-7; the D gene is possibly TRBD1 or TRBD2, with 5 bases matching each. Spanning cysteine to phenylalanine, the CDR3 consists of 14 amino acids. Of the read, only the CDR3 DNA is kept; its 42 bases are in frame from base 1. Cut back by 5 bases and 2 bases, the V and J ends lie 13 bases apart. The germline V gene (reference sequence) supplies CDR1 MNHEY and CDR2 SMNVEV.